The present entry profiles one T cell receptor beta chain with its context. Antigen unknown. The data derive from a study of response to subunit inactivated influenza vaccine. TCRdb ran MiXCR on the RT-PCR reads and lists one entry per CDR3 protein. Here the sample spans 650,000 to 800,000 distinct CDR3 sequences, 11% to 15% being singletons. Trimming left V 7 bases short and J 5 bases short, with 10 bases between. CDR3 size: 13 residues. Germline V CDR1 and CDR2: SGDLS, YYNGEE. Findings of the study overall: Researchers suggested that each seasonal influenza vaccination recruits few new T cells.

Material: PBMCs from blood, obtained around 14 days before vaccination. The clonotype originates from a man in his fifties or sixties who received an inactivated influenza vaccine. V is TRBV9 and J is TRBJ1-6; D is unclear. The CDR3 region has the DNA TGTGCCAGCCATCGGGGTGATAATTCACCCCTCCACTTT. As protein: CASHRGDNSPLHF. Variable domain in full (rest from reference TRBV9 and TRBJ1-6): DSGVTQTPKHLITATGQRVTLRCSPRSGDLSVYWYQQSLDQGLQFLIQYYNGEERAKGNILERFSAQQFPDLHSELNLSSLELGDSALYFCASHRGDNSPLHFGNGTRLTVT.